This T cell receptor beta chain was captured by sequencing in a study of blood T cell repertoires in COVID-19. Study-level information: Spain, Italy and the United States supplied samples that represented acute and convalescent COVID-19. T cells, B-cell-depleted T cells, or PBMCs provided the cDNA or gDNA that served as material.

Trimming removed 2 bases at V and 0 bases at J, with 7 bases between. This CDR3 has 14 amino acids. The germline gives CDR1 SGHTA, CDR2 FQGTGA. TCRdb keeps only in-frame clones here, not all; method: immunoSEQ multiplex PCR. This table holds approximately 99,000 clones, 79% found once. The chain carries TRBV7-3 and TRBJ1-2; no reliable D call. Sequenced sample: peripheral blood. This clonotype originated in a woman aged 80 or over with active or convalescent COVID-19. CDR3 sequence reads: CASSLGPANYGYTF. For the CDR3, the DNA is TGTGCCAGCAGCTTAGGCCCCGCTAACTATGGCTACACCTTC.